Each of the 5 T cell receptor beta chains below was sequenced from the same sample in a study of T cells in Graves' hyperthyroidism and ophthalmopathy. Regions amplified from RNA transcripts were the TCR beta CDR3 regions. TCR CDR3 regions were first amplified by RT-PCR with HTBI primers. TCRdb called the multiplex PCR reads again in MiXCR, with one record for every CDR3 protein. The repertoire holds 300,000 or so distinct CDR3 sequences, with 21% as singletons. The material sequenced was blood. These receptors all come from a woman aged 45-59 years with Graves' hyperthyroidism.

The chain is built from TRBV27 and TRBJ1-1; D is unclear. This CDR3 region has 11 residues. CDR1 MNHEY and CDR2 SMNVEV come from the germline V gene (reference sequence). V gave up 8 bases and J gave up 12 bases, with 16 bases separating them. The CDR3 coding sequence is TGTGCCAGCCGTCCGGCCTGCTCGCCTTTCTTT. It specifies CASRPACSPFF.

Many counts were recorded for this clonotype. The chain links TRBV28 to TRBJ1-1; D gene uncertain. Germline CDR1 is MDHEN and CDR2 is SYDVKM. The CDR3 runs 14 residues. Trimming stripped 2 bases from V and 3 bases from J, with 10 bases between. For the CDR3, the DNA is TGTGCCAGCAGTTTAAGGGTCGAGGACACTGAAGCTTTCTTT. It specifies CASSLRVEDTEAFF.

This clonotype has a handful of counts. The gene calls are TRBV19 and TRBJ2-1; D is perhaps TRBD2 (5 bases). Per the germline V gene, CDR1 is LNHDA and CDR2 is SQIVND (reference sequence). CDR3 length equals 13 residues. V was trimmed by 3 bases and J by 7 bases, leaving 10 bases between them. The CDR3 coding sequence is TGTGCCAGTAGTATCGCTAGGAGGAATGAGCAGTTCTTC. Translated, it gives CASSIARRNEQFF.

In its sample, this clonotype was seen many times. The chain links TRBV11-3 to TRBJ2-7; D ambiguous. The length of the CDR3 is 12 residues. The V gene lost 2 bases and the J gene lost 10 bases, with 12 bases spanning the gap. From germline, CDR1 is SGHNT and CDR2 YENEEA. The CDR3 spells CASSLSTIPQYF. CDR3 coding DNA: TGTGCCAGCAGCTTATCGACAATACCTCAGTACTTC. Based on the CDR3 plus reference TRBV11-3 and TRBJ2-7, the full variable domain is EAGVVQSPRYKIIEKKQPVAFWCNPISGHNTLYWYLQNLGQGPELLIRYENEEAVDDSQLPKDRFSAERLKGVDSTLKIQPAELGDSAVYLCASSLSTIPQYFGPGTRLTVT.

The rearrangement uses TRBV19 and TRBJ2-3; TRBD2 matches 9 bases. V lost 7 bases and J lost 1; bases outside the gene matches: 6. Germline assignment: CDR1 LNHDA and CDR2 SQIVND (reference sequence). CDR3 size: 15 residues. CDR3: CASTGLALGTDTQYF. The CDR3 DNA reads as TGTGCCAGTACGGGACTAGCTTTGGGCACAGATACGCAGTATTTT.